This note documents a single T cell receptor (beta chain) sequence. The antigen remains unidentified. V was pared by 8 bases and J by 1 base, with 3 bases of the junction left unmatched. CDR3 length: 13 residues. Per the germline V gene, CDR1 is SGHDT and CDR2 is YYEEEE. The source of the sample is a study of cytomegalovirus exposure and HLA in healthy donors. General observations from the study: CMV serostatus was the sole immune exposure data available. Most TCR sequences showed up rarely, but some public TCRs showed up in many donors.

PCR primers comprised 60 Vbeta and 13 Jbeta primers. The method was immunoSEQ multiplex PCR; TCRdb's version includes in-frame clones alone and lacks a portion of them. Of 77,000 or so clones in the sample, around 78% were seen once. The genes are TRBV5-6 and TRBJ2-3, with 8 positions matching TRBD1. This TCR was recovered from a man in his forties or fifties in good health and CMV-seronegative. The sample taken for sequencing was PBMCs. The CDR3 bases are TGTGCCAGTCAGACAGGGGGCACAGATACGCAGTATTTT. Protein product: CASQTGGTDTQYF. Drawing the rest from reference TRBV5-6 and TRBJ2-3, the complete variable domain is DAGVTQSPTHLIKTRGQQVTLRCSPKSGHDTVSWYQQALGQGPQFIFQYYEEEERQRGNFPDRFSGHQFPNYSSELNVNALLLGDSALYLCASQTGGTDTQYFGPGTRLTVL.